There are a few counts of the clone carrying this TCR beta chain. The antigen is undetermined. The data were obtained in a study of T cells after yellow fever vaccination. Germline CDR1 is LGHDT and CDR2 is YNNKEL (reference sequence). V lost 4 bases to trimming and J lost 5 bases; unmatched junction nucleotides: 11. This CDR3 region has 16 residues. TCRdb passed the 5' RACE reads through MiXCR, listing each CDR3 protein once. The sample holds under 300,000 distinct CDR3 sequences, approximately 6.7% seen once. Findings of the study overall: Though weaker, the secondary response peaked faster, on day 5 versus 15.

This sequence originates from a man aged 25 to 45 who received the YFV17D yellow fever vaccine. The sample here was CD4+ T cells sorted from PBMCs, taken on the day of the yellow fever booster vaccination. The V gene is TRBV3-1, the J gene TRBJ2-5; 9 positions match TRBD2. The CDR3 spells CASSPRSGGTLETQYF. CDR3 DNA: TGTGCCAGCAGCCCACGTAGCGGGGGTACCTTGGAGACCCAGTACTTC.